This T cell receptor beta chain was recovered during a study of CD8 T cells in ankylosing spondylitis. This clonotype was seen a few times. TCRdb independently ran MiXCR on the 5' RACE reads; one entry per CDR3 protein. The sample carries about 360,000 distinct CDR3 sequences, 20% to 25% recorded once. This receptor was taken from a male donor with ankylosing spondylitis or in good health (not recorded which). The sample consisted of blood, either unsorted or a sorted T cell fraction (not recorded which).

CDR3 loop: CASSLRVGSYNEQFF. For the CDR3, the DNA is TGTGCCAGCAGTTTGAGGGTGGGGTCCTACAATGAGCAGTTCTTC. This chain joins TRBV12-3 or TRBV12-4 and TRBJ2-1; a possible D gene is TRBD2 (5 bases). The length of the CDR3 is 15 residues. Trimming pared 3 bases from V and 1 base from J, leaving 10 bases between.